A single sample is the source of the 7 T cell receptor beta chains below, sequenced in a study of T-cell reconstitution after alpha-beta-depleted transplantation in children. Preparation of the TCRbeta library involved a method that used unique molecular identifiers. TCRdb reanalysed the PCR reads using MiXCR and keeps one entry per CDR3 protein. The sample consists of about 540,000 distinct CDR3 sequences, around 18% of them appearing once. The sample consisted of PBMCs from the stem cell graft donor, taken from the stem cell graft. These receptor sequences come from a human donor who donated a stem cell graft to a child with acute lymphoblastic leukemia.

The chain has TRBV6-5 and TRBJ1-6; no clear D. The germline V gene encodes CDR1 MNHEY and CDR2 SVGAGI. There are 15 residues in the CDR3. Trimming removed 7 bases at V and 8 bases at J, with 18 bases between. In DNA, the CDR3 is TGTGCCAGCATTTCGGACCTAAATACGGATTCACCCCTCCACTTT. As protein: CASISDLNTDSPLHF.

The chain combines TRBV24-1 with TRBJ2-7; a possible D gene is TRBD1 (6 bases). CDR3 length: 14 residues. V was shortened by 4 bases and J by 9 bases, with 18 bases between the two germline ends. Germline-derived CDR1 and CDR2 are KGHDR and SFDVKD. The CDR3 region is CATSDPIAGQPQYF. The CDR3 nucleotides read TGTGCCACCAGTGACCCCATTGCCGGACAGCCGCAGTACTTC.

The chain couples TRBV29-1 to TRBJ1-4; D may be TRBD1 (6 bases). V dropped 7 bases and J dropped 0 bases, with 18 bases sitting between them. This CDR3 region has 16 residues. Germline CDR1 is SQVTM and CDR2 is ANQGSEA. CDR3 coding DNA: TGCAGCGCCCTCGGGGGGCACGTTGCAACTAATGAAAAACTGTTTTTT. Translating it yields CSALGGHVATNEKLFF.

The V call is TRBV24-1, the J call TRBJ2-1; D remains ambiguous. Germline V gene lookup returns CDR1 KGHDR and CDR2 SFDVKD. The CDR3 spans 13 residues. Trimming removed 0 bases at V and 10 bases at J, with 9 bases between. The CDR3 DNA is TGTGCCACCAGTGATTTGACCGCTGGGGAGCAGTTCTTC. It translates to CATSDLTAGEQFF.

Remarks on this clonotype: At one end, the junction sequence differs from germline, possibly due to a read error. CDR3 sequence reads: CASSLGSTDTHYF. CDR3 nucleotides: TGTGCCAGCAGTTTAGGCTCAACAGATACGCATTATTTT. V usage is TRBV12-3 or TRBV12-4 and J usage is TRBJ2-3; D is unclear. The CDR3 has 13 amino acids.

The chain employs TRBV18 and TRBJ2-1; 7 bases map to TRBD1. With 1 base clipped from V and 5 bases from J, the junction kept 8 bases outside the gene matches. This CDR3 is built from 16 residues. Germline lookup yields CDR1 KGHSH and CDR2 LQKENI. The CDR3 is CASSPQTGTADNEQFF. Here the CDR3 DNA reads TGTGCCAGCTCACCACAAACCGGGACAGCGGACAATGAGCAGTTCTTC. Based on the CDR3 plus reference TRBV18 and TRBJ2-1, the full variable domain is NAGVMQNPRHLVRRRGQEARLRCSPMKGHSHVYWYRQLPEEGLKFMVYLQKENIIDESGMPKERFSAEFPKEGPSILRIQQVVRGDSAAYFCASSPQTGTADNEQFFGPGTRLTVL.

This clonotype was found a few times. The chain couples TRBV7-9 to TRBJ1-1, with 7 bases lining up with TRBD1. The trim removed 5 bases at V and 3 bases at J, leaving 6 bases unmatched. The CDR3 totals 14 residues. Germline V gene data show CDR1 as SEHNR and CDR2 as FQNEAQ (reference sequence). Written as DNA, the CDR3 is TGTGCCAGCAGCCTGGTCACAGGGGACACTGAAGCTTTCTTT. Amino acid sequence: CASSLVTGDTEAFF.